This T cell receptor (beta chain) was sequenced during a study of cytomegalovirus exposure and HLA in healthy donors. Findings and caveats of the study: Reportedly, diagnosis of cytomegalovirus status by the classifier showed high specificity and sensitivity.

The CDR3 totals 16 residues. V lost 0 bases, J lost 4 bases, and 7 bases stayed unmatched. CDR1 is SGDLS and CDR2 is YYNGEE in the germline V gene. As regards this clone: Antigen unknown.

Generated by immunoSEQ multiplex PCR, the TCRdb table keeps only in-frame clones and is missing some. Counted here are about 74,000 clones, 94% occurring once; the ten biggest clones make up 1.9%. This chain connects TRBV9 to TRBJ2-1; 7 nucleotides align to TRBD2. Sequencing input: PBMCs. The sequence was collected from a woman under 30 in good health and CMV-seropositive. DNA for the CDR3: TGTGCCAGCAGCGTAGAGGCGGGAGCGGGTTACAATGAGCAGTTCTTC. This codes for CASSVEAGAGYNEQFF. Together with reference TRBV9 and TRBJ2-1, the CDR3 gives the full variable domain: DSGVTQTPKHLITATGQRVTLRCSPRSGDLSVYWYQQSLDQGLQFLIQYYNGEERAKGNILERFSAQQFPDLHSELNLSSLELGDSALYFCASSVEAGAGYNEQFFGPGTRLTVL.